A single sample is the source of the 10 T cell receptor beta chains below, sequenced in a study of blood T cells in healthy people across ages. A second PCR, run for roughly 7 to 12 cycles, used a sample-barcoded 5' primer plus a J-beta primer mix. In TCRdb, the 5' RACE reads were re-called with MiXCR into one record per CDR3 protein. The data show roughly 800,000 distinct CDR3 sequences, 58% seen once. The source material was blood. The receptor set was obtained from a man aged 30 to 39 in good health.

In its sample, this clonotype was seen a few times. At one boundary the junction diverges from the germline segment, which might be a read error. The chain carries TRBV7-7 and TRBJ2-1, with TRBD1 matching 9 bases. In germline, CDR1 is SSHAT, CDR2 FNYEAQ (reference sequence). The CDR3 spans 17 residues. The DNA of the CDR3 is TGTGCTAGCAGCCAAGCCCTCGGGACAGGGCTCAACAATGAGCAGTTCTTC. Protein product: CASSQALGTGLNNEQFF.

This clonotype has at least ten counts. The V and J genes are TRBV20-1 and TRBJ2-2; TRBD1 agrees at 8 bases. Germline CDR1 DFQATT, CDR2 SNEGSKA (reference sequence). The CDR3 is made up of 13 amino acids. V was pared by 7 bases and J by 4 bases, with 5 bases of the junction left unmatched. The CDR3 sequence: CSVQGETTGELFF. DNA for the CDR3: TGCAGTGTACAGGGGGAGACCACCGGGGAGCTGTTTTTT.

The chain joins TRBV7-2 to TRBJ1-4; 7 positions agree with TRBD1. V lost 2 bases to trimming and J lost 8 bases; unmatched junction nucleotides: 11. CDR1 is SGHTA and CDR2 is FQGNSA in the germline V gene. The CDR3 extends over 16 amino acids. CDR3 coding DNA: TGTGCCAGCAGCTTATCGGAGGGTCAGGGGGAGGAAAAACTGTTTTTT. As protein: CASSLSEGQGEEKLFF.

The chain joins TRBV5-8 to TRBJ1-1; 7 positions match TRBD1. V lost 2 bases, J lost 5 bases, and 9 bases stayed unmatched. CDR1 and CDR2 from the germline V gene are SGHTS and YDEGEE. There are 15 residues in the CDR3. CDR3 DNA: TGTGCCAGCAGCTTCCCCAGACAGGGAAGGACTGAAGCTTTCTTT. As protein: CASSFPRQGRTEAFF. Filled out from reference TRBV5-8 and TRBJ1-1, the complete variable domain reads EAGVTQSPTHLIKTRGQQATLRCSPISGHTSVYWYQQALGLGLQFLLWYDEGEERNRGNFPPRFSGRQFPNYSSELNVNALELEDSALYLCASSFPRQGRTEAFFGQGTRLTVV.

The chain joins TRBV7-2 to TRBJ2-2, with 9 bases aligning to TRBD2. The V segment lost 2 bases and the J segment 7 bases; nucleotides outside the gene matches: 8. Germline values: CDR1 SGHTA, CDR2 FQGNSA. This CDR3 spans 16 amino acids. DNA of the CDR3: TGTGCCAGCAGCTTAAGAAGCGGGGGGCTTATCGGGGAGCTGTTTTTT. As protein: CASSLRSGGLIGELFF.

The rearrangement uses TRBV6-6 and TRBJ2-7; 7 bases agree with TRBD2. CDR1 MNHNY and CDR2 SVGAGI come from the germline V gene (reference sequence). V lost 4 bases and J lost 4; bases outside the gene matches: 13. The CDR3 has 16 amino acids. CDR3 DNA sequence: TGTGCCAGCAGTTGGGGGGGAGGCCCGCTCCCTTACGAGCAGTACTTC. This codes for CASSWGGGPLPYEQYF.

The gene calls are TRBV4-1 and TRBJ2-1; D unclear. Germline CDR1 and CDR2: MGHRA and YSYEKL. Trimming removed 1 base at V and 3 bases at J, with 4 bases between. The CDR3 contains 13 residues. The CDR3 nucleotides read TGCGCCAGCAGCCAAGCCTACTACAATGAGCAGTTCTTC. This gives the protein CASSQAYYNEQFF.

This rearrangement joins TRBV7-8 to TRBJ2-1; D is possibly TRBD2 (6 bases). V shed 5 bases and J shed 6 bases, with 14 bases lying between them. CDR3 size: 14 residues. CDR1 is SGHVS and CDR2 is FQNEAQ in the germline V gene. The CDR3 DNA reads TGTGCCAGCAGCCCTCGGACCGGGAGCAATGAGCAGTTCTTC. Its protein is CASSPRTGSNEQFF. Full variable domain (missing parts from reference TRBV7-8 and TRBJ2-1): GAGVSQSPRYKVAKRGQDVALRCDPISGHVSLFWYQQALGQGPEFLTYFQNEAQLDKSGLPSDRFFAERPEGSVSTLKIQRTQQEDSAVYLCASSPRTGSNEQFFGPGTRLTVL.

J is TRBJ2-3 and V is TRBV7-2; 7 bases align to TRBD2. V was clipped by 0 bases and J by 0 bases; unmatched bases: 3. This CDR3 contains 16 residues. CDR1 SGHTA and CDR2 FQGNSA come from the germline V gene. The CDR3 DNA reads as TGTGCCAGCAGCTTAGCAGCGGGACTCAGCACAGATACGCAGTATTTT. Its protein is CASSLAAGLSTDTQYF.

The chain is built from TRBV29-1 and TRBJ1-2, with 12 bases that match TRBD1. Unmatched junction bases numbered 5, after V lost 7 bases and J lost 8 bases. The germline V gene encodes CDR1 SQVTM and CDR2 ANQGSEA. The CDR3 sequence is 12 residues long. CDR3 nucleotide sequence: TGCAGCGAAACAGGGACAGGGGGCGGCTACACCTTC. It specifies CSETGTGGGYTF.